The 14 T cell receptor beta chains below were found in one sample sequenced in a study of post-analysis software for immune sequencing data. The antigens for these receptors are not known. Unique molecular identifiers were present in the TCR beta cDNA libraries. TCRdb itself ran the PCR reads through MiXCR, one entry per CDR3 protein. The sample gives roughly 800,000 distinct CDR3 sequences, around 42% of which show up once; roughly 4.4% is in the top ten. The study's findings and limits: Higher frequency in patients than in controls was seen for several TRBV segments, with TRBV5-6, TRBV5-1 and TRBV20-1 among them.

The sample taken for sequencing was blood. The receptors originated from a girl under 18 with multiple sclerosis.

This chain connects TRBV5-1 to TRBJ2-5; D not certain. V lost 4 bases and J 5 bases, leaving 9 bases between the germline ends. CDR1 is SGHRS and CDR2 is YFSETQ in the germline V gene. The CDR3 runs 12 residues. The CDR3 DNA follows: TGCGCCAGCAGCGTGGCGGCCGAGACCCAGTACTTC. Translating gives CASSVAAETQYF.

The genes are TRBV7-8 and TRBJ2-7; D is undetermined. The CDR3 totals 15 residues. V lost 5 bases, J lost 0 bases, and 14 bases lay in between. Germline CDR1 SGHVS, CDR2 FQNEAQ. CDR3 sequence reads: CASSPRAVSSYEQYF. The CDR3, as DNA: TGTGCCAGCAGCCCCCGGGCTGTTAGCTCCTACGAGCAGTACTTC. Full variable domain (outside the CDR3, taken from reference TRBV7-8 and TRBJ2-7): GAGVSQSPRYKVAKRGQDVALRCDPISGHVSLFWYQQALGQGPEFLTYFQNEAQLDKSGLPSDRFFAERPEGSVSTLKIQRTQQEDSAVYLCASSPRAVSSYEQYFGPGTRLTVT.

This chain connects TRBV9 to TRBJ2-3, with 9 bases lining up with TRBD2. V trimming: 4 bases; J trimming: 3 bases; junction bases outside the gene matches: 9. The CDR3 is 16 amino acids. Germline V gene lookup returns CDR1 SGDLS and CDR2 YYNGEE. This chain's CDR3 is CASSPRGSGRTDTQYF. The CDR3 nucleotides are TGTGCCAGCAGCCCTCGCGGTAGCGGGAGAACAGATACGCAGTATTTT.

There are a few counts of this clonotype. The genes are TRBV20-1 and TRBJ2-5; TRBD2 is a possible D gene (5 bases). Germline assignment: CDR1 DFQATT and CDR2 SNEGSKA (reference sequence). The length of the CDR3 is 13 residues. The V and J ends lost 0 bases and 3 bases respectively, with 8 bases between them. The CDR3 DNA follows: TGCAGTGCTAGAGACGGGATGAAAGAGACCCAGTACTTC. Translation gives CSARDGMKETQYF.

This chain connects TRBV10-3 to TRBJ1-2; D may be TRBD1 (5 bases). Germline assignment: CDR1 ENHRY and CDR2 SYGVKD. Trimming removed 6 bases from V and 0 bases from J, with 14 bases in between. This CDR3 is built from 15 residues. The CDR3 loop reads CAISVAGASNYGYTF. Written as DNA, the CDR3 is TGTGCCATCAGCGTGGCCGGGGCTTCTAACTATGGCTACACCTTC.

The V and J genes are TRBV6-5 and TRBJ2-5; D not resolved. Per germline, CDR1 MNHEY and CDR2 SVGAGI. There are 12 residues in the CDR3. Trimming removed 6 bases at V and 1 base at J, with 6 bases between. The CDR3 region has the DNA TGTGCCAGCAGCCACAGCCAAGAGACCCAGTACTTC. It is translated as CASSHSQETQYF.

This chain connects TRBV4-3 to TRBJ2-7; no clear D gene. V lost 1 base and J lost 7, with 17 bases in between. Germline assignment: CDR1 LGHNA and CDR2 YSLEER. This CDR3 is 15 amino acids long. The CDR3 nucleotides read TGCGCCAGCAGCCAAGTCCCGGCAGGAACCTCGGAGCAGTACTTC. It specifies CASSQVPAGTSEQYF.

This chain uses TRBV7-3 with TRBJ2-5, with TRBD2 identical over 7 bases. CDR3 length equals 18 residues. Losses at the gene ends were 6 bases for V and 4 bases for J; bases not matched to a gene: 20. Looked up from germline, CDR1 is SGHTA and CDR2 is FQGTGA. CDR3 in DNA: TGTGCCAGCAGTCAAAATCCCCTTGGGGGGAGGGCCGGAGAGACCCAGTACTTC. Amino acid sequence: CASSQNPLGGRAGETQYF.

The J gene is TRBJ2-1, the V gene TRBV7-9; no reliable D call. V was pared by 3 bases and J by 8 bases, with 2 bases between. The length of the CDR3 is 10 residues. From germline, CDR1 is SEHNR and CDR2 FQNEAQ (reference sequence). In nucleotides, the CDR3 is TGTGCCAGCAGCTTGGATGAGCAGTTCTTC. It yields the protein CASSLDEQFF.

This clonotype appeared a few times. This rearrangement joins TRBV15 to TRBJ2-5, with D tentatively TRBD2 (5 bases). Trimming left V 1 base short and J 7 bases short, with 16 bases between. From germline, CDR1 is LNHNV and CDR2 YYDKDF (reference sequence). The CDR3 sequence is 15 residues long. The CDR3 DNA reads as TGTGCCACCAGCAGAGTTCCCGACTACGTTGGGACCCAGTACTTC. Translated: CATSRVPDYVGTQYF.

This clonotype was found a few times. The V gene is TRBV7-2, the J gene TRBJ2-5; no clear D. The CDR3 covers 17 residues. In germline, CDR1 is SGHTA, CDR2 FQGNSA. V was shortened by 1 base and J by 0 bases, with 15 bases between the two germline ends. As DNA, the CDR3 is TGTGCCAGCAGCTTAGGCTTGGCAGGTCCCCACCAAGAGACCCAGTACTTC. It yields the protein CASSLGLAGPHQETQYF.

The genes are TRBV13 and TRBJ1-2, with 7 bases matching TRBD1. V trimming: 5 bases; J trimming: 8 bases; junction bases outside the gene matches: 8. In germline, CDR1 is PRHDT, CDR2 FYEKMQ (reference sequence). The CDR3 is 13 residues long. The CDR3 loop is CASSPRDSRGYTF. The CDR3 nucleotides are TGTGCCAGCAGCCCCCGGGACAGTCGGGGCTACACCTTC.

This chain connects TRBV6-5 to TRBJ1-4, with a tentative D call TRBD1 (6 bases). Trimming cost V 0 bases and J 7 bases, with 9 bases left between them. The CDR3 consists of 14 residues. Germline lookup yields CDR1 MNHEY and CDR2 SVGAGI. CDR3: CASSYSGAGEKLFF. The CDR3 DNA reads TGTGCCAGCAGTTACTCGGGGGCTGGTGAAAAACTGTTTTTT.

J is TRBJ1-4 and V is TRBV28; D gene unclear. Germline loops: CDR1 MDHEN, CDR2 SYDVKM. There are 15 residues in the CDR3. The V end was cut by 5 bases, the J end by 3 bases, with 13 bases between. The CDR3 DNA is TGTGCCAGCAGTATGGGGTTGTGGGCTAATGAAAAACTGTTTTTT. Its translation: CASSMGLWANEKLFF.